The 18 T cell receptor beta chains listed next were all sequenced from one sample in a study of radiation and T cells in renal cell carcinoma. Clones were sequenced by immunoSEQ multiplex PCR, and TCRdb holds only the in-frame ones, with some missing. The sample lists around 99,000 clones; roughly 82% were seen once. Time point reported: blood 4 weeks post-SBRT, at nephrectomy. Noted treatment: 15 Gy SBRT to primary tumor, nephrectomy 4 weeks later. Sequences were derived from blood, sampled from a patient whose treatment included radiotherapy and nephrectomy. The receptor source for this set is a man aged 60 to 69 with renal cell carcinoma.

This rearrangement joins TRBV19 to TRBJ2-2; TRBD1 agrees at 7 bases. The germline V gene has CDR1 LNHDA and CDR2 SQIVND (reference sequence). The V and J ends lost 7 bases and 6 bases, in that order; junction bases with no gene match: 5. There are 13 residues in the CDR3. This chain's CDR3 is CASKRQGAGELFF. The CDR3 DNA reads TGTGCCAGTAAACGACAGGGTGCCGGGGAGCTGTTTTTT.

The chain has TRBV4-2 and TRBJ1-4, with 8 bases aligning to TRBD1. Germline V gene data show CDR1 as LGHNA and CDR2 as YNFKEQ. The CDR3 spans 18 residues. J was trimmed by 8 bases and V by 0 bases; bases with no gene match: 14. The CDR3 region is CASSQDWPGGPREEKLFF. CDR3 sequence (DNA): TGTGCCAGCAGCCAAGATTGGCCAGGGGGCCCTAGGGAAGAAAAACTGTTTTTT.

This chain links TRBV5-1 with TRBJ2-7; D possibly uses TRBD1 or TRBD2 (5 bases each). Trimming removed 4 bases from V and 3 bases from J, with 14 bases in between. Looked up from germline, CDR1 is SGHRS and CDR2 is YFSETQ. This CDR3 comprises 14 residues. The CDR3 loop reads CASSPGTRVYEQYF. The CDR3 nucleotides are TGCGCCAGCAGCCCCGGGACGCGGGTCTACGAGCAGTACTTC.

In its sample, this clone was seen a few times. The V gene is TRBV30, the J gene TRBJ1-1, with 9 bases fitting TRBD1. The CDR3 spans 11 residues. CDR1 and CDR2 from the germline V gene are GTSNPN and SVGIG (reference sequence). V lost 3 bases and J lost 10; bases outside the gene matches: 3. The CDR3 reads CAWRDRGAAFF. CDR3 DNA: TGTGCCTGGAGGGACAGGGGCGCAGCTTTCTTT.

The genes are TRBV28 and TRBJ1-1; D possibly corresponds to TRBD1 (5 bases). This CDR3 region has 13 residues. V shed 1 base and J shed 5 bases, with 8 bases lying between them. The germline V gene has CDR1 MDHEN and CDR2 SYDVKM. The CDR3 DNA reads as TGTGCCAGCAGTTTATTGGAGGGGACTGAAGCTTTCTTT. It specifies CASSLLEGTEAFF.

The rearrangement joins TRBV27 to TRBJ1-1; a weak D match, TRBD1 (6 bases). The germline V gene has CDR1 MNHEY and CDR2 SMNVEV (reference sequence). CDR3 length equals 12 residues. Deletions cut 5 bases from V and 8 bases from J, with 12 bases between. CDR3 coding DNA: TGTGCCAGCAGTACAGGGCTTACAGAAGCTTTCTTT. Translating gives CASSTGLTEAFF.

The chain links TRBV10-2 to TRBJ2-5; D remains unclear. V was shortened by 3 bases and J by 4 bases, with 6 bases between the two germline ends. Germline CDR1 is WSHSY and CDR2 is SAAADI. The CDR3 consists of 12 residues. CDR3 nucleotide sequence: TGCGCCAGCAGTGAACTTCGAGAGACCCAGTACTTC. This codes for CASSELRETQYF.

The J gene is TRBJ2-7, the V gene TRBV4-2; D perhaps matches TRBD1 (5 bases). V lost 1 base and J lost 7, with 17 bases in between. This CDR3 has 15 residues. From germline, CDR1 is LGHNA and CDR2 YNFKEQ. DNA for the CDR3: TGTGCCAGCAGCCAAGCCCAGGGAACCCCTAGTGAGCAGTACTTC. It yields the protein CASSQAQGTPSEQYF.

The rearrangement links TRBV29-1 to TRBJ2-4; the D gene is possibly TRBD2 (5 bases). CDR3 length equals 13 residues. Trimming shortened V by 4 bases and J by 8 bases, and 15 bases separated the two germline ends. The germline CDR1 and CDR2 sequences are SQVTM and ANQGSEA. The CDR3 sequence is CSVARAGGDIQYF. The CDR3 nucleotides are TGCAGCGTTGCGAGGGCCGGAGGAGACATTCAGTACTTC.

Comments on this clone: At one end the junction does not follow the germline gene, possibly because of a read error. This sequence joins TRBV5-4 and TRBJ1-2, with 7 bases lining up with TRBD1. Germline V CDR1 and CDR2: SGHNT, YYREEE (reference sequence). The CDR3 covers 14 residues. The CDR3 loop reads CASSQGGSRYGYTF. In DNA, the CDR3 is TGCGCCAGCAGCCAGGGGGGAAGTCGCTATGGCTACACCTTC.

The CDR3 DNA follows: TGTGCCAGCCCTCGGGACAGGGCGGCCTCACCCCTCCACTTT. This translates into CASPRDRAASPLHF. The V call is TRBV25-1, the J call TRBJ1-6; 9 bases agree with TRBD1. Germline-derived CDR1 and CDR2 are MGHDK and SYGVNS. This CDR3 region has 14 residues. V trimming: 8 bases; J trimming: 10 bases; junction bases outside the gene matches: 9.

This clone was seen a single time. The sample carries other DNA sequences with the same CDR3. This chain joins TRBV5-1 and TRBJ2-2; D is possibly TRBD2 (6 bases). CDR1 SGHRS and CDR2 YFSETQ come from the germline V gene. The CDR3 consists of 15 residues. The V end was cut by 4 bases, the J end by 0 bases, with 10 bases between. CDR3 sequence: CASSLGGANTGELFF. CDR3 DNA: TGCGCCAGCAGCCTTGGAGGGGCGAACACCGGGGAGCTGTTTTTT.

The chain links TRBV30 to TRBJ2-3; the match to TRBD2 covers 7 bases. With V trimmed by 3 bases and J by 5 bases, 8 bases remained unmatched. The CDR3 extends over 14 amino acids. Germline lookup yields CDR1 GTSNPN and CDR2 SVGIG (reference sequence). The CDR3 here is CAWRQLARGDTQYF. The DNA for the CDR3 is TGTGCCTGGAGGCAACTAGCGAGAGGAGATACGCAGTATTTT.

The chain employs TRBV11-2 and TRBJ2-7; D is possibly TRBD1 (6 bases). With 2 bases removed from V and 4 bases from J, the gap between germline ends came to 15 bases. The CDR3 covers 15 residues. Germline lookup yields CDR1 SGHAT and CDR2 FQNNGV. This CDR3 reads CASSLPGVLGYEQYF. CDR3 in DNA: TGTGCCAGCAGCTTACCAGGGGTTTTGGGGTACGAGCAGTACTTC. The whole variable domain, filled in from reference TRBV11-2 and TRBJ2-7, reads EAGVAQSPRYKIIEKRQSVAFWCNPISGHATLYWYQQILGQGPKLLIQFQNNGVVDDSQLPKDRFSAERLKGVDSTLKIQPAKLEDSAVYLCASSLPGVLGYEQYFGPGTRLTVT.

The CDR3, as DNA: TGTGCCAGCAGTTTCGGCCTAGCCTACGAGCAGTACTTC. Protein product: CASSFGLAYEQYF. The chain is built from TRBV27 and TRBJ2-7; unclear D gene. CDR3 size: 13 residues. Trimming shortened V by 3 bases and J by 2 bases, and 8 bases separated the two germline ends. Germline CDR1 reads MNHEY; CDR2 reads SMNVEV (reference sequence).

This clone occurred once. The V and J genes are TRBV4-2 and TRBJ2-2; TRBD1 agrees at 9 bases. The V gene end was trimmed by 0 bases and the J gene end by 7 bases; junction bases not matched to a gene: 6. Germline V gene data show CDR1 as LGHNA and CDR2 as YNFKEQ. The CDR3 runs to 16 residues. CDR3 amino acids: CASSQDRTGAGGELFF. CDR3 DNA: TGTGCCAGCAGCCAAGATAGGACAGGGGCGGGCGGGGAGCTGTTTTTT.

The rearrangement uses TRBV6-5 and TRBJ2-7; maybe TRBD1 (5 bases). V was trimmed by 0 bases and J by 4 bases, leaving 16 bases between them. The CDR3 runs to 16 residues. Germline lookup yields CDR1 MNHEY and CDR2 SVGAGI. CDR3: CASSYSVARDSYEQYF. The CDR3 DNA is TGTGCCAGCAGTTACTCCGTCGCTCGCGACAGTTACGAGCAGTACTTC.

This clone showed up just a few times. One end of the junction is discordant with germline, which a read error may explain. The DNA of the CDR3 is TGTGCCAGCAGCTTAGTTAGCGGGAGGACTTCTGACTTC. Protein: CASSLVSGRTSDF. V is TRBV11-2 and J is TRBJ2-7; TRBD2 agrees at 10 bases. CDR1 and CDR2 from the germline V gene are SGHAT and FQNNGV. This CDR3 has 13 amino acids. Filled out from reference TRBV11-2 and TRBJ2-7, the complete variable domain reads EAGVAQSPRYKIIEKRQSVAFWCNPISGHATLYWYQQILGQGPKLLIQFQNNGVVDDSQLPKDRFSAERLKGVDSTLKIQPAKLEDSAVYLCASSLVSGRTSDFGPGTRLTVT.